These 18 T cell receptor beta chains originate from one sample sequenced in a study of Ad26.COV2.S vaccination and SARS-CoV-2 variants. Described treatment: some 20 received Ad26.COV2.S at low or high dose, single or two shots; roughly 5 received placebo; per-sample allocation not given. On day 63 after the first injection, vaccine and placebo recipients gave samples. The repertoire was sequenced with immunoSEQ multiplex PCR; TCRdb's copy has only in-frame clones and lacks some. The table shows 300,000 to 350,000 clones, with roughly 90% occurring only once. This sample comprised peripheral blood, obtained in a trial of Ad26.COV2.S vaccine versus placebo. Receptors were obtained from a person between 18 and 59 years old who received the Ad26.COV2.S COVID-19 vaccine or a placebo.

The chain recombines TRBV4-3 with TRBJ2-1; 11 bases fit TRBD2. CDR1 LGHNA and CDR2 YSLEER come from the germline V gene. CDR3 length: 14 residues. Unmatched junction bases numbered 2, after V lost 4 bases and J lost 6 bases. The CDR3 nucleotides read TGCGCCAGCAGCCGGCTAGCGGGGGGCAATGAGCAGTTCTTC. Protein product: CASSRLAGGNEQFF.

The chain uses TRBV6-2 or TRBV6-3 and TRBJ2-1; TRBD1 matches 9 bases. The ends lost 3 bases at V and 8 bases at J; junction bases unmatched: 8. Germline V lookup: CDR1 MNHEY, CDR2 SVGEGT. The CDR3 consists of 15 residues. This chain's CDR3 is CASSYSGTGKYEQFF. The CDR3 DNA reads TGTGCCAGCAGTTATTCCGGGACAGGGAAATATGAGCAGTTCTTC.

This clone has just one count. The rearrangement joins TRBV29-1 to TRBJ2-7, with TRBD1 identical over 8 bases. The ends lost 0 bases at V and 0 bases at J; junction bases unmatched: 4. The CDR3 is made up of 15 amino acids. The germline V gene has CDR1 SQVTM and CDR2 ANQGSEA. The CDR3 loop is CSVEDAGGASYEQYF. In DNA, the CDR3 is TGCAGCGTTGAAGACGCAGGGGGCGCCTCCTACGAGCAGTACTTC.

The rearrangement links TRBV9 to TRBJ2-1; 7 nucleotides match TRBD2. CDR1 and CDR2 (germline): SGDLS, YYNGEE. V dropped 0 bases and J dropped 5; count of bases not matched to a gene: 11. This CDR3 spans 17 amino acids. CDR3 amino acids: CASSVAPPTSPDNEQFF. The CDR3 DNA is TGTGCCAGCAGCGTAGCCCCCCCGACTAGCCCCGACAATGAGCAGTTCTTC.

The J gene is TRBJ2-1, the V gene TRBV11-2; TRBD2 matches at 10 bases. Germline-derived CDR1 and CDR2 are SGHAT and FQNNGV. This CDR3 region has 13 residues. V lost 3 bases and J lost 9; bases outside the gene matches: 2. As DNA, the CDR3 is TGTGCCAGCAGCTTCCGACTAGCGGGTGAGCAGTTCTTC. This gives the protein CASSFRLAGEQFF.

V usage is TRBV7-2 and J usage is TRBJ1-6; tentatively, D is TRBD1 (5 bases). Germline CDR1 reads SGHTA; CDR2 reads FQGNSA. This CDR3 has 16 residues. With 5 bases removed from V and 0 bases from J, the gap between germline ends came to 11 bases. The CDR3 bases are TGTGCCAGCAGCCGGGACCCCAGCTCCTATAATTCACCCCTCCACTTT. This gives the protein CASSRDPSSYNSPLHF. The full variable domain, its missing parts supplied by reference TRBV7-2 and TRBJ1-6, is GAGVSQSPSNKVTEKGKDVELRCDPISGHTALYWYRQSLGQGLEFLIYFQGNSAPDKSGLPSDRFSAERTGGSVSTLTIQRTQQEDSAVYLCASSRDPSSYNSPLHFGNGTRLTVT.

The V gene is TRBV11-3, the J gene TRBJ2-3, with TRBD1 identical over 8 bases. Germline V gene sequence: CDR1 SGHNT, CDR2 YENEEA. Trimming cost V 2 bases and J 4 bases; bases outside gene matches: 5. The CDR3 is 15 amino acids. The CDR3 nucleotides read TGTGCCAGCAGCTTATCTGGACAGGGATCAGATACGCAGTATTTT. The encoded protein is CASSLSGQGSDTQYF. Full variable domain (missing parts from reference TRBV11-3 and TRBJ2-3): EAGVVQSPRYKIIEKKQPVAFWCNPISGHNTLYWYLQNLGQGPELLIRYENEEAVDDSQLPKDRFSAERLKGVDSTLKIQPAELGDSAVYLCASSLSGQGSDTQYFGPGTRLTVL.

The chain links TRBV6-5 to TRBJ1-1, with D unclear. The V end was cut by 6 bases, the J end by 1 base, with 9 bases between. Germline V CDR1 and CDR2: MNHEY, SVGAGI. The CDR3 is 13 amino acids. In DNA, the CDR3 is TGTGCCAGCAGCAGATACACGAACACTGAAGCTTTCTTT. Amino acid sequence: CASSRYTNTEAFF.

J is TRBJ1-6 and V is TRBV7-2; unclear D gene. Trimming removed 6 bases from V and 14 bases from J, with 14 bases in between. The CDR3 consists of 12 residues. The germline gives CDR1 SGHTA, CDR2 FQGNSA. The CDR3 DNA is TGTGCCAGCAGTGGATCGATGGAGGCCCTCCACTTT. Translated, it gives CASSGSMEALHF.

The rearrangement uses TRBV14 and TRBJ1-2; D might be TRBD1 (5 bases). V dropped 0 bases and J dropped 8 bases, with 16 bases sitting between them. Per germline, CDR1 SGHDN and CDR2 FVKESK. The CDR3 is made up of 15 amino acids. The CDR3 bases are TGTGCCAGCAGCCAAGAAACGGCCAGGGTGAGCGGCTACACCTTC. As protein: CASSQETARVSGYTF.

Concerning this clone itself: The sample holds other DNA sequences that translate to the same CDR3. The chain uses TRBV9 and TRBJ2-3; no clear D gene. The V and J ends lost 2 bases and 2 bases respectively, with 3 bases between them. This CDR3 has 12 residues. Germline V lookup: CDR1 SGDLS, CDR2 YYNGEE. The CDR3, as DNA: TGTGCCAGCAGCGTTAACACAGATACGCAGTATTTT. Protein: CASSVNTDTQYF. The variable domain in full, completed from reference TRBV9 and TRBJ2-3, reads DSGVTQTPKHLITATGQRVTLRCSPRSGDLSVYWYQQSLDQGLQFLIQYYNGEERAKGNILERFSAQQFPDLHSELNLSSLELGDSALYFCASSVNTDTQYFGPGTRLTVL.

The chain recombines TRBV27 with TRBJ1-1; TRBD1 is a possible D gene (5 bases). CDR1 MNHEY and CDR2 SMNVEV come from the germline V gene (reference sequence). Deletions cut 3 bases from V and 11 bases from J, with 16 bases between. This CDR3 comprises 13 residues. CDR3 DNA: TGTGCCAGCAGTTTTCACGACAGTACCAAGGCTTTCTTT. This translates into CASSFHDSTKAFF.

The V and J genes are TRBV5-6 and TRBJ2-2; D may be TRBD1 or TRBD2 (5 bases each). The germline gives CDR1 SGHDT, CDR2 YYEEEE. V was cut by 2 bases and J by 4 bases, with 6 bases left in between. The CDR3 is made up of 13 amino acids. The CDR3 here is CASSFGATGELFF. The DNA of the CDR3 is TGTGCCAGCAGCTTCGGGGCCACCGGGGAGCTGTTTTTT.

The rearrangement links TRBV28 to TRBJ1-2; D might be TRBD1 (6 bases). The CDR3 is made up of 13 amino acids. The germline V gene encodes CDR1 MDHEN and CDR2 SYDVKM. V lost 3 bases, J lost 6 bases, and 11 bases lay in between. DNA of the CDR3: TGTGCCAGCAGTTTCCCGGAGGGGGATGGCTACACCTTC. Translating it yields CASSFPEGDGYTF.

The rearrangement joins TRBV25-1 to TRBJ1-5; D not certain. Looked up from germline, CDR1 is MGHDK and CDR2 is SYGVNS. The CDR3 has 15 amino acids. V lost 1 base and J lost 5, with 12 bases in between. CDR3 region: CASSELGAIHQPQHF. CDR3 DNA sequence: TGTGCCAGCAGTGAATTAGGAGCGATCCATCAGCCCCAGCATTTT.

The CDR3 nucleotides read TGTGCCAGCAGCCCAGGGGCGAGACATGAGCAGTTCTTC. Protein sequence: CASSPGARHEQFF. The chain combines TRBV11-3 with TRBJ2-1; possibly TRBD1 for D (6 bases). The V end lost 5 bases, the J end lost 8 bases, and 13 bases lay between the germline ends. This CDR3 comprises 13 residues. The germline CDR1 and CDR2 sequences are SGHNT and YENEEA.

This clone was observed once. The chain couples TRBV6-2 or TRBV6-3 to TRBJ1-1; D is perhaps TRBD1 (5 bases). From germline, CDR1 is MNHEY and CDR2 SVGEGT. This CDR3 region has 16 residues. V gave up 0 bases and J gave up 1 base, with 12 bases separating them. The CDR3 nucleotides are TGTGCCAGCAGTTACTCCATGACCACAGGGAACACTGAAGCTTTCTTT. Protein product: CASSYSMTTGNTEAFF.

This clone was observed once. Other nucleotide sequences from this sample produce the same CDR3. This chain joins TRBV18 and TRBJ1-1; TRBD1 might be the D (6 bases). V was shortened by 3 bases and J by 2 bases, with 10 bases between the two germline ends. This CDR3 is built from 14 residues. The germline CDR1 and CDR2 sequences are KGHSH and LQKENI. The CDR3 here is CASSPRTVNTEAFF. For the CDR3, the DNA is TGTGCCAGCTCACCTAGGACAGTAAACACTGAAGCTTTCTTT. The full variable domain, in which reference TRBV18 and TRBJ1-1 provide the parts outside the CDR3, is NAGVMQNPRHLVRRRGQEARLRCSPMKGHSHVYWYRQLPEEGLKFMVYLQKENIIDESGMPKERFSAEFPKEGPSILRIQQVVRGDSAAYFCASSPRTVNTEAFFGQGTRLTVV.